This TCR beta chain emerged from a study of tumor and adjacent non-tumor tissue in lung cancer. About the study: Patients comprised about a dozen adenocarcinoma, 2 squamous cell carcinoma and 1 small cell lung cancer. Aged roughly 30 to 85 years, patients included approximately 11 men and a few women with stage I to III disease. The study, taken as a whole, reports: Top 100 clones took a larger repertoire share in normal lung. Compared with tumor, normal lung showed significantly lower TCR diversity.

This sample's RNA came from whole unsorted tissue. CDR1 and CDR2 (germline): SGHRS, YFSETQ. The CDR3 is 15 amino acids. The germline V and J ends were trimmed by 3 bases and 3 bases, with 12 bases remaining between them. Three rounds of nested PCR, following a modified ARM-PCR protocol, produced the TCRbeta library. TCRdb re-called the multiplex PCR reads through MiXCR, storing one row per CDR3 protein. The sample has about 93,000 distinct CDR3 sequences, around two thirds seen once. Comments on this clonotype: Antigen unknown.

The V gene is TRBV5-1, the J gene TRBJ2-2, with D perhaps TRBD1 or TRBD2 (5 bases each). The sequenced material came from lung tumor tissue. The receptor was isolated from a man aged 70-80 years with non-small cell lung cancer. CDR3 sequence: CASSSGTADTGELFF. Written as DNA, the CDR3 is TGCGCCAGCAGCTCCGGGACGGCGGACACCGGGGAGCTGTTTTTT.